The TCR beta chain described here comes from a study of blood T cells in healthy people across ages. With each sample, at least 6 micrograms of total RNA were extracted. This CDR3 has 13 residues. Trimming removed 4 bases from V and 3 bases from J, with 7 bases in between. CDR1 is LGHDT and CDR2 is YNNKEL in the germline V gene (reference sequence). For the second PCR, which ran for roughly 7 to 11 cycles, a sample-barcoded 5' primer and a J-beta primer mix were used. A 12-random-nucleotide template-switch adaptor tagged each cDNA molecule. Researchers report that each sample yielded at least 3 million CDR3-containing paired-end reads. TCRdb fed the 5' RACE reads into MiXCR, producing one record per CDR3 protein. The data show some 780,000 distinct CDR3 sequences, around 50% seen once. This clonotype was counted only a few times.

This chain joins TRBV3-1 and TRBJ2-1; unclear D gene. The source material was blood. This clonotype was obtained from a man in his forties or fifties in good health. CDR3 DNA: TGTGCCAGCAGCCCCGCGAGCTACAATGAGCAGTTCTTC. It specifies CASSPASYNEQFF.